The 30 T cell receptor beta chains reported below all come from one sample, sequenced in a study of vaccination and CD4 T cells after COVID-19. Antigens of these TCRs are unknown. Cultured CD4+ T cells had their DNA profiled by the Oncomine TCR Beta short-read assay. A single record per CDR3 protein comes from TCRdb applying MiXCR to the PCR reads. The sample has almost 25,000 distinct CDR3 sequences; about 56% are singletons. Treatment defined: roughly nine-day PBMC culture with coronavirus spike peptide pools or control peptides (ViraFEST assay). Sequencing was performed on CD4+ T cells from blood, cultured in vitro. These receptors came from a human donor who had recovered from COVID-19.

This clonotype occurred once. This chain joins TRBV12-3 or TRBV12-4 and TRBJ2-2; D is unclear. CDR3 length: 15 amino acids. V dropped 2 bases and J dropped 6 bases, with 13 bases sitting between them. This chain's CDR3 is CASSLIASFAGELFF. In DNA, the CDR3 is TGTGCCAGCAGTTTAATAGCTTCGTTTGCCGGGGAGCTGTTTTTT.

The rearrangement uses TRBV20-1 and TRBJ1-1; unclear D gene. From germline, CDR1 is DFQATT and CDR2 SNEGSKA (reference sequence). The length of the CDR3 is 14 residues. With 2 bases removed from V and 0 bases from J, the gap between germline ends came to 10 bases. The CDR3 region has the DNA TGCAGTGCTAGAAAAGGAACCCTGAACACTGAAGCTTTCTTT. It encodes CSARKGTLNTEAFF.

The chain is built from TRBV23-1 and TRBJ2-2; a weak D match, TRBD1 (7 bases). TRBV23-1 qualifies as an ORF whose function is uncertain. The length of the CDR3 is 18 residues. The germline V and J ends were trimmed by 2 bases and 1 base, with 17 bases remaining between them. The CDR3 DNA reads TGCGCCAGCAGTCAACCCAACCAGGGGGGAGAGAACACCGGGGAGCTGTTTTTT. Its protein product is CASSQPNQGGENTGELFF.

This chain uses TRBV6-5 with TRBJ2-1; no clear D gene. This CDR3 region has 13 residues. CDR1 and CDR2 (germline): MNHEY, SVGAGI. V gave up 4 bases and J gave up 1 base, with 5 bases separating them. CDR3 amino acids: CASSWESYNEQFF. DNA of the CDR3: TGTGCCAGCAGTTGGGAATCCTACAATGAGCAGTTCTTC.

The chain employs TRBV6-2 or TRBV6-3 and TRBJ2-7, with D perhaps TRBD1 (6 bases). The germline V gene has CDR1 MNHEY and CDR2 SVGEGT. The V end was cut by 6 bases, the J end by 4 bases, with 13 bases between. The CDR3 has 13 residues. In DNA form, the CDR3 reads TGTGCCAGCAGCAGGGGCAGGGCATACGAGCAGTACTTC. Its protein product is CASSRGRAYEQYF.

V usage is TRBV20-1 and J usage is TRBJ1-3, with 7 bases that match TRBD1. Germline assignment: CDR1 DFQATT and CDR2 SNEGSKA (reference sequence). J was trimmed by 8 bases and V by 4 bases; bases with no gene match: 11. The CDR3 loop spans 14 amino acids. The CDR3: CSATGQPILDTIYF. Written as DNA, the CDR3 is TGCAGTGCTACGGGACAGCCCATTCTAGACACCATATATTTT.

In its sample, this clonotype was seen once. This chain joins TRBV7-7 and TRBJ2-2; 10 bases line up with TRBD1. Germline CDR1 SSHAT, CDR2 FNYEAQ (reference sequence). V trimming: 5 bases; J trimming: 5 bases; junction bases outside the gene matches: 2. The CDR3 is 14 residues long. The CDR3 nucleotides are TGTGCCAGCAGCCAGGGACAGGGGACCGGGGAGCTGTTTTTT. Amino acids: CASSQGQGTGELFF.

The chain combines TRBV12-3 or TRBV12-4 with TRBJ2-1, with D maybe TRBD2 (6 bases). The CDR3 is 16 residues long. V was cut by 7 bases and J by 0 bases, with 16 bases left in between. CDR3 nucleotides: TGTGCCAGCACCCCCCGGGGGAAGAGCTCCTACAATGAGCAGTTCTTC. It yields the protein CASTPRGKSSYNEQFF.

The rearrangement links TRBV12-3 or TRBV12-4 to TRBJ2-3; a weak D match, TRBD2 (6 bases). The CDR3 covers 15 residues. V gave up 2 bases and J gave up 3 bases, with 12 bases separating them. The CDR3, as DNA: TGTGCCAGCAGTTTATTCGGGAGTCTTACAGATACGCAGTATTTT. Its protein is CASSLFGSLTDTQYF.

The CDR3 spells CAISESSPSGIEQYF. Written as DNA, the CDR3 is TGTGCCATCAGTGAGTCGAGTCCTAGCGGGATCGAGCAGTACTTC. This sequence joins TRBV10-3 and TRBJ2-7, with 9 bases that match TRBD2. Unmatched junction bases numbered 6, after V lost 0 bases and J lost 6 bases. The CDR3 spans 15 residues. Germline V gene sequence: CDR1 ENHRY, CDR2 SYGVKD.

J is TRBJ2-1 and V is TRBV7-6; TRBD2 aligns across 11 bases. The CDR3 runs 16 residues. The germline V gene encodes CDR1 SGHVS and CDR2 FNYEAQ. Trimming cost V 1 base and J 8 bases; bases outside gene matches: 7. The CDR3 nucleotides read TGTGCCAGCAGCTTAGAGGCGACTAGCGGGATATATGAGCAGTTCTTC. It yields the protein CASSLEATSGIYEQFF. Full variable domain (rest looked up from reference TRBV7-6 and TRBJ2-1): GAGVSQSPRYKVTKRGQDVALRCDPISGHVSLYWYRQALGQGPEFLTYFNYEAQQDKSGLPNDRFSAERPEGSISTLTIQRTEQRDSAMYRCASSLEATSGIYEQFFGPGTRLTVL.

This clonotype was detected a few times. J is TRBJ1-1 and V is TRBV12-3 or TRBV12-4; no reliable D call. The CDR3 length is 12 residues. Trimming took off 3 bases at V and 11 bases at J, with 13 bases between the two ends. This CDR3 reads CASSFVRGDAFF. CDR3 bases: TGTGCCAGCAGTTTTGTTCGGGGAGACGCTTTCTTT.

CDR3: CASSLGTGNGYTF. CDR3 DNA: TGTGCCAGCAGCTTAGGGACAGGGAATGGCTACACCTTC. The rearrangement uses TRBV7-2 and TRBJ1-2; 8 bases map to TRBD1. After removal of 1 base from V and 6 bases from J, the junction contained 1 base not matched to a gene. Germline CDR1 reads SGHTA; CDR2 reads FQGNSA. There are 13 residues in the CDR3.

The chain is built from TRBV2 and TRBJ1-5, with 10 bases that match TRBD1. The junction had 8 bases not matched to a gene; V was cut back by 6 bases and J by 0 bases. Germline values: CDR1 SNHLY, CDR2 FYNNEI. The CDR3 is 17 residues long. DNA of the CDR3: TGTGCCAGCAGCCTGACAGGGGGCCCTTTTAGCAATCAGCCCCAGCATTTT. Protein: CASSLTGGPFSNQPQHF. Drawing the rest from reference TRBV2 and TRBJ1-5, the complete variable domain is EPEVTQTPSHQVTQMGQEVILRCVPISNHLYFYWYRQILGQKVEFLVSFYNNEISEKSEIFDDQFSVERPDGSNFTLKIRSTKLEDSAMYFCASSLTGGPFSNQPQHFGDGTRLSIL.

This clonotype was seen only once. This rearrangement joins TRBV15 to TRBJ2-1, with 13 positions matching TRBD2. Germline V gene sequence: CDR1 LNHNV, CDR2 YYDKDF (reference sequence). V was pared by 5 bases and J by 1 base, with 14 bases of the junction left unmatched. This CDR3 region has 20 residues. The CDR3: CATSGGKRTSGRWSYNEQFF. For the CDR3, the DNA is TGTGCCACCAGCGGGGGGAAGCGGACTAGCGGGAGATGGTCCTACAATGAGCAGTTCTTC.

A few counts support this clonotype. In DNA form, the CDR3 reads TGTGCCAGCAGTATCCCGGACAGGGGGCGTTCACCCCTCCACTTT. Translation gives CASSIPDRGRSPLHF. The chain uses TRBV27 and TRBJ1-6, with 11 positions matching TRBD1. The CDR3 has 15 amino acids. After removal of 5 bases from V and 9 bases from J, the junction contained 6 bases not matched to a gene. Germline CDR1 reads MNHEY; CDR2 reads SMNVEV (reference sequence).

This chain uses TRBV7-2 with TRBJ2-5, with TRBD1 identical over 7 bases. V dropped 1 base and J dropped 1; count of bases not matched to a gene: 3. The CDR3 covers 15 residues. Germline CDR1 reads SGHTA; CDR2 reads FQGNSA. CDR3 region: CASSLGNRGQETQYF. For the CDR3, the DNA is TGTGCCAGCAGCTTAGGTAACAGGGGCCAAGAGACCCAGTACTTC.

The V gene is TRBV19, the J gene TRBJ1-2, with D unclear. The CDR3 is made up of 14 amino acids. V was cut by 3 bases and J by 4 bases, with 12 bases left in between. Germline lookup yields CDR1 LNHDA and CDR2 SQIVND (reference sequence). The CDR3 reads CASSITFSAYGYTF. DNA of the CDR3: TGTGCCAGTAGTATCACCTTCTCAGCCTATGGCTACACCTTC.

The rearrangement uses TRBV6-1 and TRBJ2-3; TRBD2 matches at 9 bases. Germline CDR1 and CDR2: MNHNS and SASEGT. The CDR3 is made up of 16 amino acids. V was pared by 6 bases and J by 0 bases, with 7 bases of the junction left unmatched. DNA of the CDR3: TGTGCCAGCAGGAGACGTCTAGCGGGAAGCACAGATACGCAGTATTTT. Its protein is CASRRRLAGSTDTQYF.

The rearrangement joins TRBV20-1 to TRBJ2-3, with a possible D match to TRBD2 (6 bases). This CDR3 is 15 amino acids long. Trimming left V 3 bases short and J 1 base short, with 14 bases between. CDR1 is DFQATT, CDR2 SNEGSKA, per germline (reference sequence). CDR3 nucleotide sequence: TGCAGTGCTAGGACGGGGCGGGGACGCACAGATACGCAGTATTTT. Its translation is CSARTGRGRTDTQYF.

The rearrangement joins TRBV24-1 to TRBJ2-2; D unresolved. Trimming stripped 4 bases from V and 6 bases from J, with 11 bases between. CDR1 and CDR2 from the germline V gene are KGHDR and SFDVKD. The CDR3 sequence is 14 residues long. CDR3 region: CATSDPGLAGELFF. The DNA for the CDR3 is TGTGCCACCAGTGACCCCGGCCTGGCCGGGGAGCTGTTTTTT.

V usage is TRBV2 and J usage is TRBJ2-5; 9 bases match TRBD1. The germline V gene encodes CDR1 SNHLY and CDR2 FYNNEI. The V segment lost 7 bases and the J segment 2 bases; nucleotides outside the gene matches: 5. The CDR3 runs to 14 residues. The CDR3 nucleotides read TGTGCCAGCACCCGACAGGGGGTACAAGAGACCCAGTACTTC. As protein: CASTRQGVQETQYF.

The chain carries TRBV6-5 and TRBJ2-1, with no clear D. The CDR3 length is 11 residues. V was pared by 0 bases and J by 12 bases, with 6 bases between. Per the germline V gene, CDR1 is MNHEY and CDR2 is SVGAGI. The DNA for the CDR3 is TGTGCCAGCAGTTACTCGGAACCGCAGTTCTTC. Residues: CASSYSEPQFF.

The gene calls are TRBV7-9 and TRBJ2-1; 10 positions match TRBD2. Trimming at V came to 5 bases and at J to 6 bases, leaving 13 bases not matched to a gene. The CDR3 is 17 amino acids. The V gene's germline CDR1 is SEHNR and CDR2 FQNEAQ (reference sequence). The CDR3 DNA is TGTGCCAGCAGCGACGAGAACCGAGCGGGAGGGTTCAATGAGCAGTTCTTC. Encoded protein: CASSDENRAGGFNEQFF.

V and J are TRBV2 and TRBJ1-3; D ambiguous. The V end lost 2 bases, the J end lost 7 bases, and 6 bases lay between the germline ends. Germline CDR1 reads SNHLY; CDR2 reads FYNNEI. There are 12 residues in the CDR3. The CDR3 DNA reads TGTGCCAGCAGTGAAAGCGCCAACACCATATATTTT. Encoded protein: CASSESANTIYF.

On this clonotype itself: Germline and junction disagree at one end, which may indicate a read error. The rearrangement uses TRBV11-2 and TRBJ1-5, with a weak D call TRBD1 (6 bases). Germline values: CDR1 SGHAT, CDR2 FQNNGV. This CDR3 region has 16 residues. DNA of the CDR3: TGTGCCAGCAGCTTGGTGGGGGCCTTTCTCAATCAGTCCCAGCATTTT. Translation gives CASSLVGAFLNQSQHF.

The V and J genes are TRBV11-2 and TRBJ2-7; TRBD2 matches at 12 bases. In germline, CDR1 is SGHAT, CDR2 FQNNGV. With 4 bases clipped from V and 2 bases from J, the junction kept 3 bases outside the gene matches. The CDR3 extends over 15 amino acids. For the CDR3, the DNA is TGTGCCAGCAGCTCGGGACTAGCGGGTCCCTACGAGCAGTACTTC. This codes for CASSSGLAGPYEQYF.

As concerns this clonotype: The junction departs from the called germline gene at one end, perhaps through a read error. The V gene is TRBV7-2, the J gene TRBJ2-3; TRBD2 agrees at 7 bases. The V gene's germline CDR1 is SGHTA and CDR2 FQGNSA. This CDR3 is built from 16 residues. The CDR3 is CVSSLGSGAGTDTQYF. The CDR3 region has the DNA TGTGTCAGCAGCTTAGGGAGCGGGGCCGGCACAGATACGCAGTATTTT.

V and J are TRBV19 and TRBJ2-7, with 7 positions matching TRBD2. V shed 4 bases, J shed 4 bases, and the junction held 10 bases outside the gene matches. This CDR3 comprises 15 residues. CDR1 LNHDA and CDR2 SQIVND come from the germline V gene (reference sequence). The CDR3 is CASSKSRREWYEQYF. In DNA, the CDR3 is TGTGCCAGTAGTAAGTCGAGGCGGGAGTGGTACGAGCAGTACTTC.

The chain combines TRBV24-1 with TRBJ2-2; 7 bases are a match to TRBD1. The CDR3 covers 14 residues. Germline CDR1 and CDR2: KGHDR and SFDVKD. The trim removed 10 bases at V and 5 bases at J, leaving 9 bases unmatched. CDR3 nucleotide sequence: TGTGCCACGGCAAGGGGGCTGGATACCGGGGAGCTGTTTTTT. Residues: CATARGLDTGELFF.